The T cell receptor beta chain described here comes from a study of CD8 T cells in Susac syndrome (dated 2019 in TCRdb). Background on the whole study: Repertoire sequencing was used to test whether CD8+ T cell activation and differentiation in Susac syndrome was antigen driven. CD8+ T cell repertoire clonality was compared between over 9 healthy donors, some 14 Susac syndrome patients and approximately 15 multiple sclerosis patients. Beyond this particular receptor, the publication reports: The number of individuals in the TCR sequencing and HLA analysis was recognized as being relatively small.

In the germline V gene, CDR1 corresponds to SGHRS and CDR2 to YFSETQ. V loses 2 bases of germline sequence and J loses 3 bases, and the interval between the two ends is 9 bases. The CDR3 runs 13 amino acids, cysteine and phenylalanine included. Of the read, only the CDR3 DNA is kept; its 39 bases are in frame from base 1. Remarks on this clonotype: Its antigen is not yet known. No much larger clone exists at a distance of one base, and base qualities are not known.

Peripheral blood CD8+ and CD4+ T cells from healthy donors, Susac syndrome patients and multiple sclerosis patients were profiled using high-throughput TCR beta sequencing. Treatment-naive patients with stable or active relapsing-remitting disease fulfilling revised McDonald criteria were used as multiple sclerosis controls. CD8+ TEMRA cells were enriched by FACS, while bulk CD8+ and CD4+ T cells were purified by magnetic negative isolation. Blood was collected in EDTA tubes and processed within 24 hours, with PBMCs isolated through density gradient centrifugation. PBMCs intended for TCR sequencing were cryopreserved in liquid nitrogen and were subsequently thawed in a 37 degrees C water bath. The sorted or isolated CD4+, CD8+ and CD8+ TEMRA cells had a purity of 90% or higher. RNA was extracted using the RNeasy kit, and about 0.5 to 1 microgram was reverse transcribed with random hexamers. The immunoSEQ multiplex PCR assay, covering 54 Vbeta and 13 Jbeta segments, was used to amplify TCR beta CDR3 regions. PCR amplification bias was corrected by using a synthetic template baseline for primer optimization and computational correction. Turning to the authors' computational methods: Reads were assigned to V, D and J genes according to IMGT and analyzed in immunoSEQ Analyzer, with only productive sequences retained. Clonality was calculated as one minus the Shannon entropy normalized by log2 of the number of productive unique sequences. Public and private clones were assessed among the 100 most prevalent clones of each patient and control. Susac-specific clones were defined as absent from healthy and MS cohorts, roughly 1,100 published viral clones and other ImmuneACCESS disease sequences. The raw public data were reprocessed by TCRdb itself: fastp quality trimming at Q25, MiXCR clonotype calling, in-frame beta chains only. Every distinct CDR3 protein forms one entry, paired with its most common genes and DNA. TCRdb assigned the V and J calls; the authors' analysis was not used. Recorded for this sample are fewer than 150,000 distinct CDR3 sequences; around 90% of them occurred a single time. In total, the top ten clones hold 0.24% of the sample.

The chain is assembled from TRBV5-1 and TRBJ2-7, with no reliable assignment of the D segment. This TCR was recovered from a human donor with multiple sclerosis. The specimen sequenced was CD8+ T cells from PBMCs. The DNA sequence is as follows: TGCGCCAGCAGCTTTTATGGCAACTACGAGCAGTACTTC. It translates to CASSFYGNYEQYF.